This T cell receptor beta chain was sequenced in a study of blood T cell repertoires in COVID-19. Study context: Researchers got acute and convalescent COVID-19 samples from the United States, Italy and Spain.

As handled by the study authors: Amplifying reference gene primers gave estimates of nucleated cell counts. Libraries were prepared by immunoSEQ multiplex PCR; TCRdb keeps only in-frame clonotypes and omits some of them. From that table come the V and J calls and clone size; the DNA was used to work out D and trimming. This table holds about 300,000 clones, nearly 90% found once. The participants were between about 18 and 90 years old and came from some 23 US areas. Assignment of participants to cohorts was predicated upon participant-reported clinical history. The CDR3 totals 16 residues. V gave up 1 base and J gave up 5 bases; unmatched junction bases: 5. CDR1 and CDR2 from the germline V gene are LGHDT and YNNKEL (reference sequence).

The sequence derives from a woman aged 25 to 39 who had recovered from COVID-19. The gene calls are TRBV3-1 (or the pseudogene TRBV3-2) and TRBJ1-6, with TRBD1 matching 7 bases. Sequencing was performed on PBMCs or T cells enriched from blood (not recorded which). Here the CDR3 reads CASSQGWDSHNSPLHF. The CDR3 region has the DNA TGTGCCAGCAGCCAAGGATGGGACAGCCATAATTCACCCCTCCACTTT.